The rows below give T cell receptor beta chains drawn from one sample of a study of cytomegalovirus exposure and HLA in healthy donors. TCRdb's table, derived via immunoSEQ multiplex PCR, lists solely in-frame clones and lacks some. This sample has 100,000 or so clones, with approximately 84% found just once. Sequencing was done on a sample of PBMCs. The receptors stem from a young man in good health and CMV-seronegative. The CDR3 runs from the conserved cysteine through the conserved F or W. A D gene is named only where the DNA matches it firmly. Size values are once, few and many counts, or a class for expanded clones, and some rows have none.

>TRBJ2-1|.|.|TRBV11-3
CASSGRRGSYNEQFF
TGTGCCAGCAGCGGCCGACGGGGTTCCTACAATGAGCAGTTCTTC
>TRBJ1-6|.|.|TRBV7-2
CASSLNQGRPLHF
TGTGCCAGCAGCTTAAATCAGGGTCGACCCCTCCACTTT
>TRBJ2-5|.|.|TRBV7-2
CASSPTAGQETQYF
TGTGCCAGCAGCCCGACGGCAGGACAAGAGACCCAGTACTTC
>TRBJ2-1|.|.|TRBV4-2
CASSQDTGQSAYNEQFF
TGTGCCAGCAGCCAAGATACAGGGCAGTCGGCCTACAATGAGCAGTTCTTC
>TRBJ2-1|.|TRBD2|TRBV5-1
CASSNLAGERYNEQFF
TGCGCCAGCAGCAACTTAGCGGGAGAGCGTTACAATGAGCAGTTCTTC
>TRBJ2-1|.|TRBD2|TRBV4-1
CASSQEGTRWFF
TGCGCCAGCAGCCAAGAAGGGACTAGATGGTTCTTC
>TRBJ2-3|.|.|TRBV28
CASSLPPGTQYF
TGTGCCAGCAGTTTACCCCCCGGTACGCAGTATTTT
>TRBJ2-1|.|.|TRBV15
CATRQRIDYNEQFF
TGTGCCACCCGCCAGAGGATCGATTACAATGAGCAGTTCTTC
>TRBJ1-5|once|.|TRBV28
CASSSRGQPQHF
TGTGCCAGCAGTTCTCGGGGTCAGCCCCAGCATTTT
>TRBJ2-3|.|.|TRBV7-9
CASSLQEGADTQYF
TGTGCCAGCAGCTTACAGGAGGGTGCAGATACGCAGTATTTT
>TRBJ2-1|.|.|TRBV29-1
CSVVREPVGEQFF
TGCAGCGTTGTTCGGGAGCCCGTCGGGGAGCAGTTCTTC
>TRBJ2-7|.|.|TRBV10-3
CAISESYRYEQYF
TGTGCCATCAGTGAGTCCTATAGATACGAGCAGTACTTC
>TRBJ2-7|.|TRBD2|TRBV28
CASSLLGLTIGQYF
TGTGCCAGCAGTCTCTTGGGACTAACCATCGGGCAGTACTTC
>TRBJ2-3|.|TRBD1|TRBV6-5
CASRTGGAYTQYF
TGTGCCAGCAGAACAGGGGGCGCGTATACGCAGTATTTT
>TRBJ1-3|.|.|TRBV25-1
CASIIATYRHSGNTIYF
TGTGCCAGCATCATTGCGACCTACAGGCACTCTGGAAACACCATATATTTT
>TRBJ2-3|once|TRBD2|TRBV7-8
CASSSRGSGRADTDTQYF
TGTGCCAGCAGCTCAAGGGGTAGCGGGAGGGCCGACACAGATACGCAGTATTTT
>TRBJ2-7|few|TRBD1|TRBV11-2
CASSRGQLGEQYF
TGTGCCAGCAGCCGGGGACAGTTGGGCGAGCAGTACTTC
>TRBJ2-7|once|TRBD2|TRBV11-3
CASSLAREGSYEQYF
TGTGCCAGCAGCTTAGCCCGGGAGGGCTCCTACGAGCAGTACTTC
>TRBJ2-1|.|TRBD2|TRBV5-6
CASTSTTGTSGYNEQFF
TGTGCCAGCACCTCCACGACCGGGACTAGCGGCTACAATGAGCAGTTCTTC
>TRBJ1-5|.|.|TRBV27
CASIGLGGQPQHF
TGTGCCAGCATTGGACTGGGGGGTCAGCCCCAGCATTTT
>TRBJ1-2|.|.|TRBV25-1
CASRGGDYGYTF
TGTGCCAGCAGGGGAGGGGACTATGGCTACACCTTC
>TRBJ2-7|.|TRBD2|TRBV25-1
CASSELGGLARREQYF
TGTGCCAGCAGTGAATTGGGTGGACTAGCCCGGAGGGAGCAGTACTTC
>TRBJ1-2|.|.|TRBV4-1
CASSQEGGDYGYTF
TGCGCCAGCAGCCAAGAGGGGGGGGACTATGGCTACACCTTC
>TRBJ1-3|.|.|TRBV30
CAWSGWTSGNTIYF
TGTGCCTGGAGTGGGTGGACATCAGGAAACACCATATATTTT
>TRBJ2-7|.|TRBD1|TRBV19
CASSFAPGGPYEQYF
TGTGCCAGTAGTTTCGCCCCAGGGGGTCCCTACGAGCAGTACTTC
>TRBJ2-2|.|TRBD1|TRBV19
CASMGTAPNSNTGELFF
TGTGCCAGTATGGGGACAGCGCCGAACTCGAACACCGGGGAGCTGTTTTTT
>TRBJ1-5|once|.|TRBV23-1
CASNKTEGNQPQHF
TGCGCCAGCAATAAGACAGAGGGCAATCAGCCCCAGCATTTT
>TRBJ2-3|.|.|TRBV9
CASSVAGSTDTQYF
TGTGCCAGCAGCGTCGCCGGGAGCACAGATACGCAGTATTTT
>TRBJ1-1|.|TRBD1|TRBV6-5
CASGTEFNTEAFF
TGTGCCAGTGGGACAGAATTTAACACTGAAGCTTTCTTT
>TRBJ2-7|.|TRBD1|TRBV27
CASSWGQDYEQYF
TGTGCCAGCAGTTGGGGACAGGATTACGAGCAGTACTTC
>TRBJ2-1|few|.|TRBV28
CASSPADSTSEQFF
TGTGCCAGCAGCCCCGCCGACTCCACGAGTGAGCAGTTCTTC
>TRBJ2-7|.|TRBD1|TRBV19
CASSSQGSSYEQYF
TGTGCCAGTAGTTCACAGGGGAGCTCCTACGAGCAGTACTTC
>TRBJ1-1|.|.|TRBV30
CAWSHGGMGENTEAFF
TGTGCCTGGAGCCACGGGGGGATGGGGGAGAACACTGAAGCTTTCTTT
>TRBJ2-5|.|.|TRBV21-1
CASSLAHGETQYF
TGTGCCAGCAGCCTGGCCCACGGGGAGACCCAGTACTTC
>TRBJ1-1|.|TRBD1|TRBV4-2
CASSQDFRLGQSNTEAFF
TGTGCCAGCAGCCAAGATTTTCGATTGGGACAGTCGAACACTGAAGCTTTCTTT
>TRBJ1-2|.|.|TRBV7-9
CASSLGLGQVIYGYTF
TGTGCCAGCAGCTTAGGGTTGGGGCAGGTCATCTATGGCTACACCTTC
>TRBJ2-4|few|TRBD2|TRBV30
CAWSPGSGRSLTKNIQYF
TGTGCCTGGAGCCCCGGTAGCGGGAGGTCTTTGACCAAAAACATTCAGTACTTC
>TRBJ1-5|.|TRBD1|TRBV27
CASGGQPDQPQHF
TGTGCCAGCGGGGGACAGCCGGATCAGCCCCAGCATTTT
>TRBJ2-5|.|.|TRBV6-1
CASSEPSKETQYF
TGTGCCAGCAGTGAACCGAGCAAAGAGACCCAGTACTTC
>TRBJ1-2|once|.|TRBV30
CAWLQWGGPYGYTF
TGTGCCTGGCTCCAATGGGGAGGGCCGTATGGCTACACCTTC
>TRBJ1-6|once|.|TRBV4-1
CASSQGGVVGNSPLHF
TGCGCCAGCAGCCAGGGGGGGGTGGTCGGTAATTCACCCCTCCACTTT